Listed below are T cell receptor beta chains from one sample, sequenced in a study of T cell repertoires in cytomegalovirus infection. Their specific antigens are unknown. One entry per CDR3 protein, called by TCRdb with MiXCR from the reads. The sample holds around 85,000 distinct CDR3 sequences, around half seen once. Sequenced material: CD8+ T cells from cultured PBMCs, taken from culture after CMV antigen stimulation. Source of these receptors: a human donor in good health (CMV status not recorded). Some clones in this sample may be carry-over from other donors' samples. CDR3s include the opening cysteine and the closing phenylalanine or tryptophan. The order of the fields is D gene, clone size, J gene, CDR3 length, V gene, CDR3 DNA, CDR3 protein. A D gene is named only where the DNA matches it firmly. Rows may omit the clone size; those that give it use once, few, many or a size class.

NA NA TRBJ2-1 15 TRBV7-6 TGTGCCAGCAGCTTATCCAGGGGATTCAGGAATGAGCAGTTCTTC CASSLSRGFRNEQFF
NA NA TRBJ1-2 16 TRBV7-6 TGTGCCAGCACCCAGAGCCGAACCGGGACAATGGCTGGCTACACCTTC CASTQSRTGTMAGYTF
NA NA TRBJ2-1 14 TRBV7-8 TGTGCCAGCAGCTTAGAAACAGGGATCCATGAGCAGTTCTTC CASSLETGIHEQFF
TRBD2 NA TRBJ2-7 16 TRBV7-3 TGTGCCAGCAGCGGACAGACTAGCGGCGGACCGTACGGGCAGTACTTC CASSGQTSGGPYGQYF
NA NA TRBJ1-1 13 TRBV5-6 TGTGCCAGCAGCTTGGTAGGATACACTGAAGCTTTCTTT CASSLVGYTEAFF
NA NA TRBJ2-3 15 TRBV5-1 TGCGCCAGCAGCTTGGTGGGGACTAGCACAGATACGCAGTATTTT CASSLVGTSTDTQYF
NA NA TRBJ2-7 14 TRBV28 TGTGCCAGCAGTTTAGGGGCGTATGGGGTCGAGCAGTACTTC CASSLGAYGVEQYF
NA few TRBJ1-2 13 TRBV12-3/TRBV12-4 TGTGCCAGCAGTCGGAGGCAGGGGTATGGCTACACCTTC CASSRRQGYGYTF
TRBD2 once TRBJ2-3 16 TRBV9 TGTGCCAGCAGCGCGCAACTAGCGGGAGGCTCAGATACGCAGTATTTT CASSAQLAGGSDTQYF
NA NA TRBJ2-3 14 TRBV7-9 TGTGCCAGCAGCTTAGATGATAGCACAGATACGCAGTATTTT CASSLDDSTDTQYF
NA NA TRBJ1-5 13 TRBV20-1 TGCAGTGCTAAAGGGATAGGCAATCAGCCCCAGCATTTT CSAKGIGNQPQHF
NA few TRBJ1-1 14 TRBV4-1 TGCGCCAGCAGCCAATCCCCCGGTAACACTGAAGCTTTCTTT CASSQSPGNTEAFF
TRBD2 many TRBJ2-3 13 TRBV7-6 TGTGCCAGTGGACTAGCGGGAGGAGATACGCAGTATTTT CASGLAGGDTQYF
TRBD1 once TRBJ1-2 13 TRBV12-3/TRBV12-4 TGTGCCAGCAGTGCCCGGGACAGGGGTGGCTACACCTTC CASSARDRGGYTF
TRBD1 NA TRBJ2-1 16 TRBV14 TGTGCCAGCAGCCAAGAGTACAGGGGCCCACACGATGAGCAGTTCTTC CASSQEYRGPHDEQFF
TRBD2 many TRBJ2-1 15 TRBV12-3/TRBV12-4 TGTGCCAGCAGTTTCTCTAGCGGGGGTTACAATGAGCAGTTCTTC CASSFSSGGYNEQFF
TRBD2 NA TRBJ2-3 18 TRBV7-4 TGTGCCAGCAGCCTGGGTCCGATAATTGCGGGAGGGCCAGATACGCAGTATTTT CASSLGPIIAGGPDTQYF
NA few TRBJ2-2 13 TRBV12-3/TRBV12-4 TGTGCCAGCACCCCCGAGAACACCGGGGAGCTGTTTTTT CASTPENTGELFF
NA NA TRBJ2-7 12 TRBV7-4 TGTGCCAGCAGTGCGGGTGACGGCGAGCAGTACTTC CASSAGDGEQYF
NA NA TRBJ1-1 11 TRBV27 TGTGCCAGCAGTTACCAGGGGGAAGCTTTCTTT CASSYQGEAFF
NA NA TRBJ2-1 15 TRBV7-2 TGTGCCAGCAGCGTACTTAGAAGCTCCTACAATGAGCAGTTCTTC CASSVLRSSYNEQFF
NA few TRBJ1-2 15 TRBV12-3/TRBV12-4 TGTGCCAGCAGTTTAGCGCTGGGGGCTAACTATGGCTACACCTTC CASSLALGANYGYTF
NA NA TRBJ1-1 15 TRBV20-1 TGCAGTGCTAGAGCCCTGGGAACCTTTAACACTGAAGCTTTCTTT CSARALGTFNTEAFF
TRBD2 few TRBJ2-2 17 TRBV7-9 TGTGCCAGCAGCCCAGAGGGCGGGGGGGAGAACACCGGGGAGCTGTTTTTT CASSPEGGGENTGELFF
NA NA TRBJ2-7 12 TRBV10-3 TGTGCCATCAGTGGGACACAGTACGAGCAGTACTTC CAISGTQYEQYF
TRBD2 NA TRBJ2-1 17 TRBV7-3 TGTGCCAGCAGCACCATAGGGACTAGCGGGGAGTACAATGAGCAGTTCTTC CASSTIGTSGEYNEQFF
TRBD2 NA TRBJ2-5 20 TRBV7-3 TGTGCCAGCAGCTTACCGACAGTCAACTCGACTAGCGGGTATCAAGAGACCCAGTACTTC CASSLPTVNSTSGYQETQYF
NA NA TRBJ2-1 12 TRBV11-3 TGTGCCAGCAGCTTAGGGCGACTAGAGCAGTTCTTC CASSLGRLEQFF
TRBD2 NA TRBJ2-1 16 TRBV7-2 TGTGCCAGCAGCTTAGCGCGGGAGGGTCACTACAATGAGCAGTGCTTC CASSLAREGHYNEQCF
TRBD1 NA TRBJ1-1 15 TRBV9 TGTGCCAGCAGCGCCTTACCGGGACAGGGATATGAAGCTTTCTTT CASSALPGQGYEAFF
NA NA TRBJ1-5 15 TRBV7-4 TGTGCCAGCAGCTCCGGACCTAGTAGGACCCGGCCCCAGCATTTT CASSSGPSRTRPQHF
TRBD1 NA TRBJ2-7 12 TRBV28 TGTGCCAGCCTCGGACAGGCTCGGGAGCAGTACTTC CASLGQAREQYF
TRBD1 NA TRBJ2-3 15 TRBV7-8 TGTGCCAGCCTTTCTCCAGGACAGGGAACAGATACGCAGTATTTT CASLSPGQGTDTQYF
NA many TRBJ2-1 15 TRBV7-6 TGTGCCAGCAGCCGGGCCCTAGGCCTATACAATGAGCAGTTCTTC CASSRALGLYNEQFF
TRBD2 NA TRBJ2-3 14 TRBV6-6 TGTGCCAGCAGTTGGAGCGGGGGCACAGATACGCAGTATTTT CASSWSGGTDTQYF
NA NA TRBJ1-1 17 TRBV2 TGTGCCAGCAGCCAGCCTAGGACGGGTGTGAGGAACACTGAAGCTTTCTTT CASSQPRTGVRNTEAFF
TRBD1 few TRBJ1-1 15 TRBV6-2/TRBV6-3 TGTGCCAGCAGCCCCGGACAGGGAATGAACACTGAAGCTTTCTTT CASSPGQGMNTEAFF
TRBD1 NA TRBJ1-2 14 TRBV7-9 TGTGCCAGCAGCTTAACAGGGGTGGACTATGGCTACACCTTC CASSLTGVDYGYTF
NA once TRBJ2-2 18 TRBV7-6 TGTGCCAGCAGCTTAGGGGGTAGAGCGGGTTTCAACACCGGGGAGCTGTTTTTT CASSLGGRAGFNTGELFF
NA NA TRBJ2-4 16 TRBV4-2 TGTGCCAGCAGCCAAGTTCTAGACAAAGCCAAAAACATTCAGTACTTC CASSQVLDKAKNIQYF
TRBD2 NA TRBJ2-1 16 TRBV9 TGTGCCAGCAGCGAGACCCTAGCGGGGCCCTACAATGAGCAGTTCTTC CASSETLAGPYNEQFF
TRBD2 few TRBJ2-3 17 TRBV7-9 TGTGCCAGCAGCTTGGCTAGCGGGGGGGATAGCACAGATACGCAGTATTTT CASSLASGGDSTDTQYF
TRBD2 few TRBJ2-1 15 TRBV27 TGTGCCAGCAGTCCCAGTCCCGGACTAGTTTATGAGCAGTTCTTC CASSPSPGLVYEQFF
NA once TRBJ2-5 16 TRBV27 TGTGCCAGCAGTACGCAAACCGGGCCCCGAAGAGAGACCCAGTACTTC CASSTQTGPRRETQYF
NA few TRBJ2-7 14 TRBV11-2 TGTGCCAGCAGCCCATTTTTGATGGCCTACGAGCAGTACTTC CASSPFLMAYEQYF
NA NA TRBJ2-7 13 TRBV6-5 TGTGCCAGCAGTTCTCACGGCTCCTACGAGCAGTACTTC CASSSHGSYEQYF
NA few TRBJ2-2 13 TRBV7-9 TGTGCCAGCAGCGACAGACTCACCGGGGAGCTGTTTTTT CASSDRLTGELFF
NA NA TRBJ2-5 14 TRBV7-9 TGTGCCAGCAGCTTTATAAGGGACCAAGAGACCCAGTACTTC CASSFIRDQETQYF
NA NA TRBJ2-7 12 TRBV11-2 TGTGCCAGCAGTTCGAGTTACTACGAGCAGTACTTC CASSSSYYEQYF
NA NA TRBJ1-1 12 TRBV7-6 TGTGCCAGCAGCTTAGAGCCCACTGAAGCTTTCTTT CASSLEPTEAFF
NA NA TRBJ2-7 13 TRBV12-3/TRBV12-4 TGTGCCAGCAGTTTAGCGATCGAATACGAGCAGTACTTC CASSLAIEYEQYF
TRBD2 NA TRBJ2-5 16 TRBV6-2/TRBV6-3 TGTGCCAGCAGACGCCCCCTAGCGGGGGGCGCGGAGACCCAGTACTTC CASRRPLAGGAETQYF